The T cell receptor (beta chain) under discussion was sequenced for a study of T cell responses to AZD1222 COVID-19 vaccine. The repertoire was sequenced with immunoSEQ multiplex PCR; TCRdb's copy has only in-frame clones and lacks some. The repertoire holds 130,000 or so clones, with about 90% as singletons. With 4 bases clipped from V and 3 bases from J, the junction kept 7 bases outside the gene matches. Per the germline V gene, CDR1 is MNHEY and CDR2 is SVGAGI. CDR3 length equals 15 residues. Sequenced material: peripheral blood, taken on day 0 of AZD1222 vaccination. The receptor comes from an adult in good health. The chain is built from TRBV6-5 and TRBJ1-1, with 8 positions matching TRBD1. The CDR3 coding sequence is TGTGCCAGCAGTTTCGACAGGGGAGGTGACACTGAAGCTTTCTTT. The encoded protein is CASSFDRGGDTEAFF.